A selection of T cell receptor beta chains follows, all from one sample in a study of spatial heterogeneity in lung cancer. TCRdb re-analysed the 5' RACE reads in MiXCR, keeping a single row per CDR3 protein. The data hold about 47,000 distinct CDR3 sequences, with 7.4% observed a single time. This sample comprised PBMCs, obtained at follow-up. All receptors come from a female donor with early-stage non-small cell lung cancer. Both conserved end residues are part of each CDR3. A D gene is named only where the DNA matches it firmly. Clone size is not always given. Where it is, it says once, few, many or a class for expanded clones.

D gene	clone size	V gene	J gene	CDR3 protein	CDR3 DNA
NA	many	TRBV27	TRBJ2-7	CASSPPRGGGLSSYEQYF	TGTGCCAGCAGTCCTCCAAGGGGAGGAGGGCTTAGCTCCTACGAGCAGTACTTC
NA	NA	TRBV9	TRBJ1-1	CASSPRPSLAEAFF	TGTGCCAGCAGCCCCAGACCTTCGTTGGCTGAAGCTTTCTTT
NA	many	TRBV12-3/TRBV12-4	TRBJ1-3	CASIKGNTIYF	TGTGCCAGCATTAAGGGAAACACCATATATTTT
TRBD1	few	TRBV18	TRBJ2-5	CASADRTGEQETQYF	TGTGCCAGCGCAGATCGGACAGGGGAGCAAGAGACCCAGTACTTC
NA	many	TRBV3-1	TRBJ2-6	CASSQLSGANVLTF	TGTGCCAGCAGCCAACTCTCTGGGGCCAACGTCCTGACTTTC
TRBD1	few	TRBV20-1	TRBJ2-7	CSATDRTGGYEQYF	TGCAGTGCTACAGATCGGACAGGGGGCTACGAGCAGTACTTC
NA	NA	TRBV2	TRBJ2-7	CASSEAISQSYEQYF	TGTGCCAGCAGTGAAGCCATTTCACAATCCTACGAGCAGTACTTC
NA	few	TRBV5-1	TRBJ1-5	CASSLGLVSTDLQPQHF	TGCGCCAGCAGCTTGGGATTAGTTTCGACAGACCTTCAGCCCCAGCATTTT
NA	few	TRBV6-2/TRBV6-3	TRBJ2-7	CASSYSSGGYEQYF	TGTGCCAGCAGTTACTCCTCCGGGGGCTACGAGCAGTACTTC
NA	few	TRBV20-1	TRBJ2-1	CSANSWGSEQFF	TGCAGTGCCAACTCTTGGGGAAGCGAGCAGTTCTTC
TRBD1	many	TRBV9	TRBJ2-2	CASSSPTGDPGELFF	TGTGCCAGCAGCTCCCCGACAGGGGACCCCGGGGAGCTGTTTTTT
NA	few	TRBV2	TRBJ1-5	CASSGGQGSGSNQPQHF	TGTGCCAGCAGTGGGGGGCAGGGAAGTGGTAGCAATCAGCCCCAGCATTTT
NA	many	TRBV29-1	TRBJ2-7	CSVATSDEQYF	TGCAGCGTGGCTACATCGGACGAGCAGTACTTC
NA	many	TRBV6-5	TRBJ2-3	CASSRQEYTDTQYF	TGTGCCAGCAGCCGACAGGAGTACACAGATACGCAGTATTTT
NA	many	TRBV7-8	TRBJ2-1	CASSATRNEQFF	TGTGCCAGCAGCGCGACTCGCAATGAGCAGTTCTTC